Presented here are 23 T cell receptor beta chains from one specimen sequenced in a study of cytomegalovirus exposure and HLA in healthy donors. The PCR used 60 Vbeta and 13 Jbeta primers. The protocol was immunoSEQ multiplex PCR, while the TCRdb copy is restricted to in-frame clones and leaves out a portion. The repertoire has over 150,000 clones, about four fifths of them found once; the top ten carry approximately 4.8%. The sequenced material came from PBMCs. These receptors came from a man in his thirties or forties in good health and CMV-seronegative.

The rearrangement links TRBV5-6 to TRBJ2-5; a possible D gene is TRBD2 (6 bases). This CDR3 spans 16 amino acids. Trimming left V 0 bases short and J 4 bases short, with 16 bases between. Germline V lookup: CDR1 SGHDT, CDR2 YYEEEE. In DNA form, the CDR3 reads TGTGCCAGCAGCTTGGAGGGACTCCTCCCTTTAGAGACCCAGTACTTC. This gives the protein CASSLEGLLPLETQYF.

The chain links TRBV5-1 to TRBJ2-2, with 9 bases identical to TRBD2. J lost 0 bases, V lost 4 bases, and 7 bases had no gene match. Germline assignment: CDR1 SGHRS and CDR2 YFSETQ. This CDR3 has 17 amino acids. CDR3 loop: CASSPNGLAPNTGELFF. CDR3 bases: TGCGCCAGCAGCCCCAATGGACTAGCGCCGAACACCGGGGAGCTGTTTTTT.

The CDR3 here is CASSWGGATNEKLFF. In DNA, the CDR3 is TGCGCCAGCAGCTGGGGCGGGGCAACTAATGAAAAACTGTTTTTT. V usage is TRBV5-1 and J usage is TRBJ1-4, with D possibly TRBD1 on 5 matching bases. This CDR3 has 15 amino acids. Per germline, CDR1 SGHRS and CDR2 YFSETQ. V dropped 3 bases and J dropped 0 bases, with 9 bases sitting between them.

This sequence joins TRBV7-6 and TRBJ2-7; tentatively, D is TRBD2 (6 bases). Trimming stripped 5 bases from V and 3 bases from J, with 32 bases between. Germline CDR1 reads SGHVS; CDR2 reads FNYEAQ. This CDR3 is built from 20 residues. The CDR3 bases are TGTGCCAGCAGCCCTACAAAGGTTGTGGGTCGAGCGGGCCTTATCTACGAGCAGTACTTC. Residues: CASSPTKVVGRAGLIYEQYF.

The chain is built from TRBV30 and TRBJ2-5, with 10 positions matching TRBD1. V dropped 6 bases and J dropped 2; count of bases not matched to a gene: 12. The CDR3 runs to 16 residues. Germline assignment: CDR1 GTSNPN and CDR2 SVGIG (reference sequence). The CDR3 nucleotides read TGTGCCTGTAGTTCCCGGGACAGGGGAAATCAAGAGACCCAGTACTTC. It codes for CACSSRDRGNQETQYF.

V usage is TRBV4-2 and J usage is TRBJ1-2, with D uncertain. Per the germline V gene, CDR1 is LGHNA and CDR2 is YNFKEQ. V was trimmed by 0 bases and J by 3 bases, leaving 14 bases between them. The CDR3 length is 16 residues. The DNA for the CDR3 is TGTGCCAGCAGCCAAGATAGCGGGAGTCCGTACTATGGCTACACCTTC. Translation gives CASSQDSGSPYYGYTF.

The rearrangement uses TRBV10-3 and TRBJ1-3; the D gene is possibly TRBD1 (5 bases). The ends were cut back, 6 bases at V and 0 bases at J, with 12 bases in the middle. Per germline, CDR1 ENHRY and CDR2 SYGVKD. The CDR3 totals 15 residues. The CDR3 region is CAIRKGLDSGNTIYF. The DNA for the CDR3 is TGTGCCATCAGAAAGGGACTTGACTCTGGAAACACCATATATTTT.

This clone was observed once. This chain uses TRBV5-4 with TRBJ2-5; possibly TRBD1 for D (5 bases). This CDR3 is 13 amino acids long. Trimming took 4 bases from V and 3 from J, leaving 10 bases between them. The germline V gene encodes CDR1 SGHNT and CDR2 YYREEE (reference sequence). CDR3 protein: CASSGRVEETQYF. CDR3 DNA sequence: TGTGCCAGCAGCGGCAGGGTTGAAGAGACCCAGTACTTC. The full variable domain, its missing parts supplied by reference TRBV5-4 and TRBJ2-5, is ETGVTQSPTHLIKTRGQQVTLRCSSQSGHNTVSWYQQALGQGPQFIFQYYREEENGRGNFPPRFSGLQFPNYSSELNVNALELDDSALYLCASSGRVEETQYFGPGTRLLVL.

The rearrangement links TRBV5-6 to TRBJ1-5; possible D gene TRBD1, 5 bases. Germline-derived CDR1 and CDR2 are SGHDT and YYEEEE. The CDR3 contains 16 residues. V was clipped by 0 bases and J by 2 bases, with 12 bases between them. CDR3 protein: CASSLGGQGGNQPQHF. CDR3 in DNA: TGTGCCAGCAGCTTGGGGGGTCAGGGTGGCAATCAGCCCCAGCATTTT.

The chain recombines TRBV6-6 with TRBJ1-2, with D perhaps TRBD1 (5 bases). This CDR3 is built from 13 residues. In germline, CDR1 is MNHNY, CDR2 SVGAGI (reference sequence). The V gene lost 6 bases and the J gene lost 6 bases, with 14 bases spanning the gap. The CDR3 spells CASRRQGINGYTF. DNA for the CDR3: TGTGCCAGCAGACGCCAGGGCATCAATGGCTACACCTTC.

The rearrangement links TRBV5-1 to TRBJ2-7; no clear D gene. V was shortened by 0 bases and J by 2 bases, with 6 bases between the two germline ends. CDR3 size: 13 residues. CDR1 is SGHRS, CDR2 YFSETQ, per germline. The CDR3 is CASSLELAYEQYF. The CDR3 DNA follows: TGCGCCAGCAGCTTGGAGCTAGCCTACGAGCAGTACTTC.

The chain links TRBV29-1 to TRBJ2-2; 9 bases are a match to TRBD1. Germline values: CDR1 SQVTM, CDR2 ANQGSEA. The CDR3 consists of 18 residues. The V and J ends lost 0 bases and 4 bases, in that order; junction bases with no gene match: 12. DNA of the CDR3: TGCAGCGTTGAAGATCCAAACAGGGGGCTAGGGAGCACCGGGGAGCTGTTTTTT. It encodes CSVEDPNRGLGSTGELFF.

The chain employs TRBV28 and TRBJ2-7; 8 nucleotides agree with TRBD1. Trimming cost V 5 bases and J 6 bases; bases outside gene matches: 9. This CDR3 spans 14 amino acids. Germline CDR1 is MDHEN and CDR2 is SYDVKM. The CDR3 sequence is CASSGQGYRSEQYF. In DNA form, the CDR3 reads TGTGCCAGCAGTGGACAGGGATATCGGAGCGAGCAGTACTTC.

This rearrangement joins TRBV6-1 to TRBJ2-1; TRBD2 aligns across 8 bases. The V segment lost 0 bases and the J segment 14 bases; nucleotides outside the gene matches: 3. Germline-derived CDR1 and CDR2 are MNHNS and SASEGT. The CDR3 sequence is 12 residues long. CDR3 DNA: TGTGCCAGCAGTGAAGCGGTGGGACTAGAGTTCTTC. This encodes CASSEAVGLEFF.

The chain links TRBV9 to TRBJ2-1; 7 bases are a match to TRBD2. In germline, CDR1 is SGDLS, CDR2 YYNGEE. The ends lost 5 bases at V and 6 bases at J; junction bases unmatched: 11. The CDR3 has 15 residues. The CDR3 reads CASSSSRLARNEQFF. The DNA of the CDR3 is TGTGCCAGCAGTTCTAGTAGACTAGCCCGCAATGAGCAGTTCTTC.

This chain joins TRBV28 and TRBJ2-7; 9 bases align to TRBD2. The CDR3 extends over 16 amino acids. V lost 6 bases and J lost 6; bases outside the gene matches: 15. Germline CDR1 is MDHEN and CDR2 is SYDVKM. The CDR3 DNA reads TGTGCCAGCAGCCGAAAGGTGGCTAGCGGGGTTGTCGAGCAGTACTTC. It codes for CASSRKVASGVVEQYF.

V is TRBV15 and J is TRBJ2-3; maybe TRBD2 (5 bases). V lost 0 bases and J lost 7, with 14 bases in between. Germline loops: CDR1 LNHNV, CDR2 YYDKDF (reference sequence). The CDR3 sequence is 15 residues long. In nucleotides, the CDR3 is TGTGCCACCAGCAGAGAGAGCGGTAACGGCAATACGCAGTATTTT. It translates to CATSRESGNGNTQYF.

The rearrangement links TRBV9 to TRBJ2-5; no clear D gene. The CDR3 has 14 amino acids. Germline values: CDR1 SGDLS, CDR2 YYNGEE. V was clipped by 5 bases and J by 3 bases, with 14 bases between them. The CDR3 protein is CASSKGGRKETQYF. CDR3 nucleotides: TGTGCCAGCAGTAAAGGCGGTAGAAAAGAGACCCAGTACTTC.

CDR3 region: CASSSLAGLPYEQYF. The CDR3 coding sequence is TGTGCCAGCAGTTCCTTAGCCGGTCTTCCTTACGAGCAGTACTTC. This rearrangement joins TRBV27 to TRBJ2-7; D is unresolved. The V gene lost 4 bases and the J gene lost 4 bases, with 17 bases spanning the gap. Germline-derived CDR1 and CDR2 are MNHEY and SMNVEV (reference sequence). The length of the CDR3 is 15 residues.

Written as DNA, the CDR3 is TGTGCCAGCACCATAGGACTAGCGGATGCTACGCAGTATTTT. It codes for CASTIGLADATQYF. The chain combines TRBV7-9 with TRBJ2-3; 10 bases align to TRBD2. Germline CDR1 is SEHNR and CDR2 is FQNEAQ (reference sequence). The CDR3 totals 14 residues. J gave up 8 bases and V 7 bases, and 9 bases lay outside the gene matches.

This chain uses TRBV28 with TRBJ2-5; TRBD2 agrees at 10 bases. Per the germline V gene, CDR1 is MDHEN and CDR2 is SYDVKM. This CDR3 is 17 amino acids long. Trimming at V came to 1 base and at J to 8 bases, leaving 13 bases not matched to a gene. CDR3 amino acids: CASSLFAELAGPRTQYF. The CDR3 region has the DNA TGTGCCAGCAGTTTATTTGCGGAACTAGCGGGGCCTAGAACCCAGTACTTC.

The gene calls are TRBV5-1 and TRBJ1-4, with 8 positions matching TRBD1. Per the germline V gene, CDR1 is SGHRS and CDR2 is YFSETQ. J was trimmed by 0 bases and V by 0 bases; bases with no gene match: 13. The CDR3 extends over 20 amino acids. CDR3 bases: TGCGCCAGCAGCTTGGGGGAACGAAGGACAGGGAGGTCAACTAATGAAAAACTGTTTTTT. This sequence encodes CASSLGERRTGRSTNEKLFF.

The rearrangement joins TRBV4-1 to TRBJ2-5, with 7 bases that match TRBD2. The end of the DNA aligns better with TRBJ2-7, so the J call may be wrong. Germline CDR1 MGHRA, CDR2 YSYEKL. This CDR3 comprises 15 residues. As DNA, the CDR3 is TGCGCCAGCAGCCAAGAACCGCGGGAGTCCTACGAGCAGTACTTC. This encodes CASSQEPRESYEQYF.